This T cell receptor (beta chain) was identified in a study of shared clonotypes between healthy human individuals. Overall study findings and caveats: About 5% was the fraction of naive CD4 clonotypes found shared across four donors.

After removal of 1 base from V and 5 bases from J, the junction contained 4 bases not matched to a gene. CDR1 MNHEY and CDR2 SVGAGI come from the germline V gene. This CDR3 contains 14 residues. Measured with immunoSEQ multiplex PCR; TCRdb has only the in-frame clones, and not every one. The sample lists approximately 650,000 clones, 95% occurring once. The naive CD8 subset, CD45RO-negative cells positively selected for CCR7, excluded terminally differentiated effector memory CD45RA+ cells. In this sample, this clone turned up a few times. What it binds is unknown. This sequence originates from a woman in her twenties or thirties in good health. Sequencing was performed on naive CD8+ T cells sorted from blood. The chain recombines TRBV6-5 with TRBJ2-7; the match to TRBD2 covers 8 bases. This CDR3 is CASSYYTGGNEQYF. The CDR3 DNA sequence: TGTGCCAGCAGTTACTATACGGGGGGGAACGAGCAGTACTTC.